The 8 T cell receptor beta chains listed next were all sequenced from one sample in a study of beta chain features in type 1 diabetes. As every portion of the isolated RNA was reverse transcribed, the sequencing read expressed TCRB transcripts. TCRdb's table, derived via immunoSEQ multiplex PCR, lists solely in-frame clones and lacks some. The sample lists about 470,000 clones; about 30% were seen once. Sequenced material: naive CD4+ T cells from blood. These receptor sequences come from a man between 18 and 29 years old in good health.

Only a few counts were recorded for this clone. V and J are TRBV29-1 and TRBJ1-2, with TRBD1 matching over 8 bases. The length of the CDR3 is 15 residues. Germline V gives CDR1 SQVTM, CDR2 ANQGSEA. The ends lost 6 bases at V and 4 bases at J; junction bases unmatched: 13. DNA for the CDR3: TGCAGCGTGGTTGGAGTTGGACAGGGTATCTATGGCTACACCTTC. Protein sequence: CSVVGVGQGIYGYTF.

The gene calls are TRBV18 and TRBJ2-1, with 9 bases lining up with TRBD2. CDR1 and CDR2 from the germline V gene are KGHSH and LQKENI. V lost 3 bases to trimming and J lost 6 bases; unmatched junction nucleotides: 12. The CDR3 spans 17 residues. This CDR3 reads CASSPSILAGRGNEQFF. The CDR3 nucleotides are TGTGCCAGCTCACCCAGCATCCTAGCGGGAAGAGGCAATGAGCAGTTCTTC.

CDR3 bases: TGCAGCGTTGATGTCGGGACTAGACGAGTGGAGACCCAGTACTTC. Protein sequence: CSVDVGTRRVETQYF. The chain is built from TRBV29-1 and TRBJ2-5; TRBD2 matches 8 bases. Germline trimming cut 3 bases from V and 5 bases from J; bases unmatched to any gene: 11. This CDR3 is built from 15 residues. Per germline, CDR1 SQVTM and CDR2 ANQGSEA. The entire variable domain, with the rest obtained from reference TRBV29-1 and TRBJ2-5, is as follows: SAVISQKPSRDICQRGTSLTIQCQVDSQVTMMFWYRQQPGQSLTLIATANQGSEATYESGFVIDKFPISRPNLTFSTLTVSNMSPEDSSIYLCSVDVGTRRVETQYFGPGTRLLVL.

This rearrangement joins TRBV30 to TRBJ1-2, with D unclear. This CDR3 region has 12 residues. Germline values: CDR1 GTSNPN, CDR2 SVGIG (reference sequence). V gave up 5 bases and J gave up 8 bases, with 15 bases separating them. CDR3 DNA sequence: TGTGCCTGGTCTAATCAGTTCGAGGGCTACACCTTC. Encoded protein: CAWSNQFEGYTF.

This clone was counted between two and nine times. This sequence joins TRBV7-6 and TRBJ2-5; the D gene could be TRBD1 or TRBD2 (6 bases each). This CDR3 has 15 amino acids. Germline CDR1 and CDR2: SGHVS and FNYEAQ. V was clipped by 1 base and J by 4 bases, with 13 bases between them. The CDR3 DNA is TGTGCCAGCAGCTTAGTTCACGGAGGGGGAGAGACCCAGTACTTC. Amino acid sequence: CASSLVHGGGETQYF.

This clone was observed a few times. The chain employs TRBV20-1 and TRBJ1-1, with D uncertain. Germline V gene data show CDR1 as DFQATT and CDR2 as SNEGSKA (reference sequence). V was trimmed by 1 base and J by 8 bases, leaving 5 bases between them. The CDR3 sequence is 10 residues long. DNA for the CDR3: TGCAGTGCTAGAGGAAGCGAAGCTTTCTTT. It specifies CSARGSEAFF.

This clone was detected a few times. V and J are TRBV18 and TRBJ2-1, with TRBD1 matching over 8 bases. Trimming removed 6 bases from V and 4 bases from J; junction bases left unmatched: 11. The germline CDR1 and CDR2 sequences are KGHSH and LQKENI. The CDR3 runs to 16 residues. CDR3 in amino acids: CASSQPGQVSYNEQFF. CDR3 nucleotides: TGTGCCAGCTCTCAACCGGGACAGGTCTCGTACAATGAGCAGTTCTTC.

This clone appeared once. The sample carries other DNA sequences with the same CDR3. This chain joins TRBV7-2 and TRBJ2-7, with unresolved D. This CDR3 comprises 14 residues. CDR1 and CDR2 (germline): SGHTA, FQGNSA. V lost 1 base to trimming and J lost 0 bases, with 7 bases between them. CDR3 nucleotides: TGTGCCAGCAGCTTAGTGGGCAGCTCCTACGAGCAGTACTTC. Translation: CASSLVGSSYEQYF.